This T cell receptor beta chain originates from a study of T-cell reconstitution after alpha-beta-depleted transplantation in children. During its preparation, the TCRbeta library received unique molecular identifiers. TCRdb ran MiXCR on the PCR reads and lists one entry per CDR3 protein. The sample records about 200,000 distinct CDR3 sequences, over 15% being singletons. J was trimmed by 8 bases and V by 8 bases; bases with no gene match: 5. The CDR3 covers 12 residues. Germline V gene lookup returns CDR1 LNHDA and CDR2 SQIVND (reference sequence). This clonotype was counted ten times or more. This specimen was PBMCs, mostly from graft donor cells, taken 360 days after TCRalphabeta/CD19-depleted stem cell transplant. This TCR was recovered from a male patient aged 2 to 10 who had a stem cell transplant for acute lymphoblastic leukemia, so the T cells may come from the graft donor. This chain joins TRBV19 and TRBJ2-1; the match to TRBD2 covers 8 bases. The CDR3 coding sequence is TGTGCCAGTCGGGAGGGTAGGGATGAGCAGTTCTTC. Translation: CASREGRDEQFF.